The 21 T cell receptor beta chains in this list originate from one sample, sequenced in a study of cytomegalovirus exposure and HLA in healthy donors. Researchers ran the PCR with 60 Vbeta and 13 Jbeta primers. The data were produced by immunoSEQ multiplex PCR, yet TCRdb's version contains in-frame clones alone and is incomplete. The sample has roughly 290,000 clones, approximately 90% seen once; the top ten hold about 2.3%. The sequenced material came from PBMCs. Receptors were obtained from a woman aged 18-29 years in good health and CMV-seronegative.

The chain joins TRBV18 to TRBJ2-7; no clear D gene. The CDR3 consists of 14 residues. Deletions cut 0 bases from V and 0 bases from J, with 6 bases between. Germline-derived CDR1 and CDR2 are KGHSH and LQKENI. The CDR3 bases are TGTGCCAGCTCACCACCTACACCCTCCTACGAGCAGTACTTC. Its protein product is CASSPPTPSYEQYF.

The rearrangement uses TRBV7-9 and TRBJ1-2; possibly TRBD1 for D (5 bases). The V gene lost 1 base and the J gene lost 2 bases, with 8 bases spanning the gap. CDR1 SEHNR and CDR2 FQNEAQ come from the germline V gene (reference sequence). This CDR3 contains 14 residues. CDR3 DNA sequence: TGTGCCAGCAGCTTAGATCAGGGAAACTATGGCTACACCTTC. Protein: CASSLDQGNYGYTF.

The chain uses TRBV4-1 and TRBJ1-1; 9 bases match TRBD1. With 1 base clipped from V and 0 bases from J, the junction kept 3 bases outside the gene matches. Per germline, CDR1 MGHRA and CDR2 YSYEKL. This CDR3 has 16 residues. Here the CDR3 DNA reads TGCGCCAGCAGCCAAGCCGGACAGGGGATGAACACTGAAGCTTTCTTT. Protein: CASSQAGQGMNTEAFF.

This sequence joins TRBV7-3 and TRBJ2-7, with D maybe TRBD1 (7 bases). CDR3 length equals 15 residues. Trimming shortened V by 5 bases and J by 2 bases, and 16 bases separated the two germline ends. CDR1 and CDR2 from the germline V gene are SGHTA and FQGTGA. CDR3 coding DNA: TGTGCCAGCAGCCCAGGATCAGGGGGGCCCTACGAGCAGTACTTC. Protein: CASSPGSGGPYEQYF.

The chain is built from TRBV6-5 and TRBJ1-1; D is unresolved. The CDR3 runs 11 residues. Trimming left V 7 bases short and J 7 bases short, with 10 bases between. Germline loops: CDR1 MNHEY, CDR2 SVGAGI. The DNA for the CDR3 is TGTGCCAGCAATCGACGGGATGAAGCTTTCTTT. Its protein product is CASNRRDEAFF.

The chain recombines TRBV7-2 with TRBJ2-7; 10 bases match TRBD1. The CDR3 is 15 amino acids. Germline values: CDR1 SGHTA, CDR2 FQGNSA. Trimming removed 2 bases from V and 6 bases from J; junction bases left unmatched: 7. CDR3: CASSLPTDRGGEQYF. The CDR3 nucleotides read TGTGCCAGCAGCTTACCCACGGACAGGGGGGGCGAGCAGTACTTC.

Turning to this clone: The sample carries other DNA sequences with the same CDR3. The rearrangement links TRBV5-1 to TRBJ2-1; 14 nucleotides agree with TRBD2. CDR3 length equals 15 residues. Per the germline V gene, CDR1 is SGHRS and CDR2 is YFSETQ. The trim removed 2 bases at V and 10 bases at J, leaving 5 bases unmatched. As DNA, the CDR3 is TGCGCCAGCAGCTTAGGACTAGCGGGGGGCCACGAGCAGTTCTTC. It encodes CASSLGLAGGHEQFF.

The CDR3 here is CASSLGAGLIYNEQFF. As DNA, the CDR3 is TGTGCCAGCAGCTTAGGCGCGGGGCTGATTTACAATGAGCAGTTCTTC. The chain joins TRBV7-9 to TRBJ2-1; TRBD2 might be the D (6 bases). The CDR3 runs to 16 residues. Trimming removed 1 base at V and 4 bases at J, with 14 bases between. The germline CDR1 and CDR2 sequences are SEHNR and FQNEAQ (reference sequence).

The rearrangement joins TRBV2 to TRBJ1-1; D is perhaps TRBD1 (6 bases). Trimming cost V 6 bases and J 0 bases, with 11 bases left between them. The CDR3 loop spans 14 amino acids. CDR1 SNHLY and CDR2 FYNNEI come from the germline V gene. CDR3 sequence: CASSADSLNTEAFF. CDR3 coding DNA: TGTGCCAGCAGCGCGGACAGCTTGAACACTGAAGCTTTCTTT.

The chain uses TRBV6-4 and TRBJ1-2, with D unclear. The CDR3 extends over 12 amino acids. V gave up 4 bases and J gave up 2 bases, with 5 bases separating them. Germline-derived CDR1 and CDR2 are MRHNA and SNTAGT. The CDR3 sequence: CASSAANYGYTF. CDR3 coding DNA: TGTGCCAGCAGTGCCGCGAACTATGGCTACACCTTC.

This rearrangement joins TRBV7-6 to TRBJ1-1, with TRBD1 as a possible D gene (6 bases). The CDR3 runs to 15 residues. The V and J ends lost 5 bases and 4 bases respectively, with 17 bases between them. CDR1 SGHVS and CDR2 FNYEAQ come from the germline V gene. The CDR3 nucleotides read TGTGCCAGCAGCAATTCACAGGGAAGGAGCACTGAAGCTTTCTTT. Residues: CASSNSQGRSTEAFF.

This chain's CDR3 is CASSQPTGGDYGYTF. CDR3 DNA sequence: TGCGCCAGCAGCCAACCTACAGGGGGAGACTATGGCTACACCTTC. V usage is TRBV4-1 and J usage is TRBJ1-2, with 8 bases lining up with TRBD1. Germline CDR1 MGHRA, CDR2 YSYEKL. The CDR3 sequence is 15 residues long. V shed 2 bases and J 3 bases; nucleotides not matched to a gene: 5.

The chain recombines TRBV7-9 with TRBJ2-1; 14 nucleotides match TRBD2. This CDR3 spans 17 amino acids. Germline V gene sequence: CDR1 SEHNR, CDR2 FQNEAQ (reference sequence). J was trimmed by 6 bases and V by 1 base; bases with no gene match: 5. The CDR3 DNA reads TGTGCCAGCAGCTTAGTGGGACTAGCGGGGGCCGCCAATGAGCAGTTCTTC. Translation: CASSLVGLAGAANEQFF.

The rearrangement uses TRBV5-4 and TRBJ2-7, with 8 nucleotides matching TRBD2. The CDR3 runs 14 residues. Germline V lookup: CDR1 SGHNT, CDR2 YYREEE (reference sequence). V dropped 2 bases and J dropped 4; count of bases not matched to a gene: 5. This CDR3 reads CASSFGTSGYEQYF. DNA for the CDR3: TGTGCCAGCAGCTTCGGCACTAGCGGTTACGAGCAGTACTTC.

The CDR3 sequence is CASSLERSEQFF. For the CDR3, the DNA is TGCGCCAGCAGCTTGGAACGGAGTGAGCAGTTCTTC. This chain connects TRBV5-1 to TRBJ2-1; D unresolved. This CDR3 is built from 12 residues. Germline V gene lookup returns CDR1 SGHRS and CDR2 YFSETQ. V was pared by 0 bases and J by 9 bases, with 7 bases between. Variable domain in full (rest from reference TRBV5-1 and TRBJ2-1): KAGVTQTPRYLIKTRGQQVTLSCSPISGHRSVSWYQQTPGQGLQFLFEYFSETQRNKGNFPGRFSGRQFSNSRSEMNVSTLELGDSALYLCASSLERSEQFFGPGTRLTVL.

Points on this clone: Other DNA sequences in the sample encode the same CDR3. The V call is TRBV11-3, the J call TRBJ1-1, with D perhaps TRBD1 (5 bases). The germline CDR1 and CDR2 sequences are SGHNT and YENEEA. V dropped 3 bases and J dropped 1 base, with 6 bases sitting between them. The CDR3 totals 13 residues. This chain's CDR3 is CASSFQGNTEAFF. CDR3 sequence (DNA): TGTGCCAGCAGCTTCCAGGGGAACACTGAAGCTTTCTTT. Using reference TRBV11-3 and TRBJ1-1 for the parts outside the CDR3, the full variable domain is EAGVVQSPRYKIIEKKQPVAFWCNPISGHNTLYWYLQNLGQGPELLIRYENEEAVDDSQLPKDRFSAERLKGVDSTLKIQPAELGDSAVYLCASSFQGNTEAFFGQGTRLTVV.

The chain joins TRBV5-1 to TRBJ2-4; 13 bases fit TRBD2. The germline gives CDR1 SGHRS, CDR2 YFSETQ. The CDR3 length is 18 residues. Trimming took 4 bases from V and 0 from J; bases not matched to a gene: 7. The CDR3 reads CASSPGLAGTLAKNIQYF. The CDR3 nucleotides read TGCGCCAGCAGCCCGGGACTAGCGGGGACCTTAGCCAAAAACATTCAGTACTTC. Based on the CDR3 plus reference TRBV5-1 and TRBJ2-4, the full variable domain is KAGVTQTPRYLIKTRGQQVTLSCSPISGHRSVSWYQQTPGQGLQFLFEYFSETQRNKGNFPGRFSGRQFSNSRSEMNVSTLELGDSALYLCASSPGLAGTLAKNIQYFGAGTRLSVL.

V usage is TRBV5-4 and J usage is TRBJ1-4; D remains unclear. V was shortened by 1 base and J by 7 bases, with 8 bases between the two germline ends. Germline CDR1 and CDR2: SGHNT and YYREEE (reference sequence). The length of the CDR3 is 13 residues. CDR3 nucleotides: TGTGCCAGCAGCTTGAGAGGTGGTGAAAAACTGTTTTTT. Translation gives CASSLRGGEKLFF.

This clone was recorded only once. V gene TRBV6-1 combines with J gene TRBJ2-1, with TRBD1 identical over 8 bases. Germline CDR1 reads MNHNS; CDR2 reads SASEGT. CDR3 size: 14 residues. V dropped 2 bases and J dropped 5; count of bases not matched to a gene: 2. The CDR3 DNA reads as TGTGCCAGCAGTGAATGGACAGGGAACAATGAGCAGTTCTTC. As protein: CASSEWTGNNEQFF.

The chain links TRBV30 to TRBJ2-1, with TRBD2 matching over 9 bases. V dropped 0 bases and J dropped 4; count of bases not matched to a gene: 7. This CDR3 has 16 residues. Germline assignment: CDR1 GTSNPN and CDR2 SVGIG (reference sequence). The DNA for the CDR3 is TGTGCCTGGAGTGTCTCACTAGCGGGTCTATACAATGAGCAGTTCTTC. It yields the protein CAWSVSLAGLYNEQFF.

This CDR3 is CASSSRTGYSTEAFF. The CDR3 region has the DNA TGTGCCAGCAGTTCCCGGACAGGGTATAGCACTGAAGCTTTCTTT. V gene TRBV27 combines with J gene TRBJ1-1; 8 bases match TRBD1. The CDR3 extends over 15 amino acids. Trimming at V came to 4 bases and at J to 4 bases, leaving 8 bases not matched to a gene. CDR1 and CDR2 (germline): MNHEY, SMNVEV (reference sequence).